These 25 T cell receptor beta chains were sequenced from one sample in a study of T-cell reconstitution after alpha-beta-depleted transplantation in children. Unique molecular identifiers were incorporated when the TCRbeta library was constructed. MiXCR was run by TCRdb on the PCR reads, yielding one entry per CDR3 protein. The sample yields 300,000 to 400,000 distinct CDR3 sequences, 10% to 15% seen once. The sequences come from PBMCs, collected from the stem cell graft. The receptor set was obtained from a human donor who donated a stem cell graft to a child with Fanconi anemia.

The CDR3 nucleotides are TGTGCCAGCAGCCTCGACGGTCGGATGGTCTCGGGGCGGTATTTT. Protein: CASSLDGRMVSGRYF. The rearrangement links TRBV7-8 to TRBJ2-3; D is possibly TRBD1 or TRBD2 (5 bases each). The CDR3 length is 15 residues. V was pared by 5 bases and J by 14 bases, with 26 bases between. Germline-derived CDR1 and CDR2 are SGHVS and FQNEAQ.

The genes are TRBV5-1 and TRBJ2-6; D unresolved. The CDR3 sequence is 15 residues long. V was trimmed by 4 bases and J by 4 bases, leaving 12 bases between them. Germline V gene lookup returns CDR1 SGHRS and CDR2 YFSETQ. This CDR3 is CASSITVAGANVLTF. Here the CDR3 DNA reads TGCGCCAGCAGCATTACAGTAGCCGGGGCCAACGTCCTGACTTTC. Combining the CDR3 with reference TRBV5-1 and TRBJ2-6 gives the whole variable domain KAGVTQTPRYLIKTRGQQVTLSCSPISGHRSVSWYQQTPGQGLQFLFEYFSETQRNKGNFPGRFSGRQFSNSRSEMNVSTLELGDSALYLCASSITVAGANVLTFGAGSRLTVL.

This clonotype was picked up many times. V usage is TRBV29-1 and J usage is TRBJ2-1, with 7 positions matching TRBD1. Losses at the gene ends were 6 bases for V and 0 bases for J; bases not matched to a gene: 2. The CDR3 is made up of 13 amino acids. CDR1 is SQVTM, CDR2 ANQGSEA, per germline. DNA for the CDR3: TGCAGCGTCACAGGGGACTCCTACAATGAGCAGTTCTTC. It translates to CSVTGDSYNEQFF.

This chain links TRBV7-2 with TRBJ2-7; 10 bases agree with TRBD1. V trimming: 1 base; J trimming: 5 bases; junction bases outside the gene matches: 2. The CDR3 length is 14 residues. The germline V gene has CDR1 SGHTA and CDR2 FQGNSA. For the CDR3, the DNA is TGTGCCAGCAGCTTAGGGGACAGGGGCCACGAGCAGTACTTC. This encodes CASSLGDRGHEQYF.

This clonotype showed up just a few times. V is TRBV20-1 and J is TRBJ2-1, with 7 nucleotides matching TRBD2. The germline CDR1 and CDR2 sequences are DFQATT and SNEGSKA (reference sequence). V trimming: 0 bases; J trimming: 2 bases; junction bases outside the gene matches: 7. This CDR3 region has 16 residues. DNA of the CDR3: TGCAGTGCTAGAGATCTAGGCGGGAGCACCTACAATGAGCAGTTCTTC. Translating it yields CSARDLGGSTYNEQFF.

The table lists this clonotype with many counts. In DNA form, the CDR3 reads TGCAGTGCTAGCTTGACTAGCGGGGGGTATTACAATGAGCAGTTCTTC. Translation: CSASLTSGGYYNEQFF. The chain carries TRBV20-1 and TRBJ2-1, with 13 nucleotides matching TRBD2. The CDR3 consists of 16 residues. Germline values: CDR1 DFQATT, CDR2 SNEGSKA (reference sequence). The V segment lost 3 bases and the J segment 4 bases; nucleotides outside the gene matches: 6.

This chain connects TRBV7-9 to TRBJ1-2, with TRBD1 matching over 7 bases. CDR3 size: 16 residues. CDR1 is SEHNR, CDR2 FQNEAQ, per germline (reference sequence). V shed 6 bases and J 2 bases; nucleotides not matched to a gene: 12. The CDR3 is CASSPPVTGLNYGYTF. CDR3 nucleotides: TGTGCCAGCAGTCCACCCGTGACAGGGTTGAACTATGGCTACACCTTC.

This clonotype has only a few counts. The chain uses TRBV4-3 and TRBJ1-1, with D unresolved. Germline V gives CDR1 LGHNA, CDR2 YSLEER. The CDR3 spans 15 residues. The V end lost 0 bases, the J end lost 1 base, and 9 bases lay between the germline ends. The CDR3 here is CASSQDPQWNTEAFF. DNA for the CDR3: TGCGCCAGCAGCCAAGATCCTCAGTGGAACACTGAAGCTTTCTTT.

This clonotype appeared many times. This chain links TRBV2 with TRBJ1-1, with D perhaps TRBD1 (5 bases). V lost 4 bases and J lost 1, with 10 bases in between. Germline loops: CDR1 SNHLY, CDR2 FYNNEI. The CDR3 runs to 14 residues. Written as DNA, the CDR3 is TGTGCCAGCAGTGTGGAGGGGAGGAACACTGAAGCTTTCTTT. Translation gives CASSVEGRNTEAFF.

The sample holds a few counts of this clonotype. The gene calls are TRBV3-1 and TRBJ1-1; D perhaps matches TRBD1 (6 bases). Trimming stripped 1 base from V and 1 base from J, with 13 bases between. Germline V gene sequence: CDR1 LGHDT, CDR2 YNNKEL (reference sequence). The CDR3 length is 16 residues. The CDR3 DNA is TGTGCCAGCAGCCAAGTCACAGGGCGGAGGAACACTGAAGCTTTCTTT. Protein product: CASSQVTGRRNTEAFF.

The V call is TRBV20-1, the J call TRBJ2-1; D is ambiguous. The CDR3 covers 14 residues. Trimming shortened V by 5 bases and J by 0 bases, and 11 bases separated the two germline ends. Germline V gene sequence: CDR1 DFQATT, CDR2 SNEGSKA (reference sequence). The CDR3 DNA reads TGCAGTGCTCGGCCAAAGGGCTCCTACAATGAGCAGTTCTTC. Translation: CSARPKGSYNEQFF.

This clonotype was recorded at least ten times. CDR3 region: CASTQKNTGELFF. DNA for the CDR3: TGTGCCAGCACCCAAAAGAACACCGGGGAGCTGTTTTTT. This chain uses TRBV2 with TRBJ2-2, with unresolved D. The germline V and J ends were trimmed by 7 bases and 1 base, with 7 bases remaining between them. This CDR3 is built from 13 residues. CDR1 SNHLY and CDR2 FYNNEI come from the germline V gene. Full variable domain (outside the CDR3, taken from reference TRBV2 and TRBJ2-2): EPEVTQTPSHQVTQMGQEVILRCVPISNHLYFYWYRQILGQKVEFLVSFYNNEISEKSEIFDDQFSVERPDGSNFTLKIRSTKLEDSAMYFCASTQKNTGELFFGEGSRLTVL.

The table lists this clonotype with many counts. V is TRBV12-3 or TRBV12-4 and J is TRBJ1-4, with 7 nucleotides matching TRBD1. The V gene end was trimmed by 4 bases and the J gene end by 8 bases; junction bases not matched to a gene: 13. CDR3 length: 16 amino acids. The CDR3 region is CASSSHPGGRDEKLFF. The CDR3 DNA sequence: TGTGCCAGCAGTTCGCACCCAGGGGGGCGAGACGAAAAACTGTTTTTT.

This clonotype appeared a few times. The V call is TRBV7-2, the J call TRBJ2-7; D perhaps matches TRBD1 (6 bases). V lost 5 bases and J lost 5, with 16 bases in between. Germline assignment: CDR1 SGHTA and CDR2 FQGNSA. This CDR3 comprises 14 residues. This chain's CDR3 is CASSAQGTVDEQYF. The CDR3 DNA follows: TGTGCCAGCAGCGCTCAGGGGACGGTCGACGAGCAGTACTTC.

The chain uses TRBV12-3 or TRBV12-4 and TRBJ2-5; 9 bases agree with TRBD2. This CDR3 has 15 amino acids. V was clipped by 7 bases and J by 4 bases; unmatched bases: 10. This CDR3 is CASTPSERGAETQYF. The CDR3 bases are TGTGCCAGCACTCCATCGGAGCGGGGGGCAGAGACCCAGTACTTC.

The V call is TRBV6-1, the J call TRBJ2-3; D ambiguous. This CDR3 has 15 residues. Germline CDR1 and CDR2: MNHNS and SASEGT. V lost 6 bases and J 0 bases, leaving 13 bases between the germline ends. CDR3 nucleotide sequence: TGTGCCAGCAGACCCTTACCTTCTAGCACAGATACGCAGTATTTT. Translated, it gives CASRPLPSSTDTQYF.

The chain joins TRBV11-2 to TRBJ1-1; D remains unclear. In germline, CDR1 is SGHAT, CDR2 FQNNGV. V shed 0 bases and J shed 1 base, with 9 bases lying between them. The CDR3 length is 15 residues. CDR3 nucleotides: TGTGCCAGCAGCTTAGATGGGAGGCAGAACACTGAAGCTTTCTTT. Translated, it gives CASSLDGRQNTEAFF. The variable domain in full, completed from reference TRBV11-2 and TRBJ1-1, reads EAGVAQSPRYKIIEKRQSVAFWCNPISGHATLYWYQQILGQGPKLLIQFQNNGVVDDSQLPKDRFSAERLKGVDSTLKIQPAKLEDSAVYLCASSLDGRQNTEAFFGQGTRLTVV.

In its sample, this clonotype was seen many times. The chain is built from TRBV29-1 and TRBJ1-1; maybe TRBD1 (5 bases). V was pared by 5 bases and J by 9 bases, with 13 bases between. Germline CDR1 and CDR2: SQVTM and ANQGSEA. CDR3 size: 11 residues. This CDR3 is CSVSGAGQAFF. CDR3 in DNA: TGCAGCGTTTCGGGTGCGGGGCAAGCTTTCTTT.

This clonotype was detected a few times. This chain connects TRBV7-9 to TRBJ1-4, with TRBD1 as a possible D gene (5 bases). The CDR3 extends over 17 amino acids. Deletions cut 5 bases from V and 2 bases from J, with 18 bases between. Germline V gives CDR1 SEHNR, CDR2 FQNEAQ (reference sequence). The CDR3 here is CASSASVVGETNEKLFF. CDR3 sequence (DNA): TGTGCCAGCAGCGCCAGCGTTGTGGGGGAGACTAATGAAAAACTGTTTTTT.

V and J are TRBV6-2 or TRBV6-3 and TRBJ2-7; D gene ambiguous. This CDR3 is 16 amino acids long. V was cut by 3 bases and J by 0 bases, with 15 bases left in between. CDR1 MNHEY and CDR2 SVGEGT come from the germline V gene. CDR3 loop: CASSYPFEGHSYEQYF. CDR3 bases: TGTGCCAGCAGTTATCCCTTTGAAGGGCACTCCTACGAGCAGTACTTC.

The sample holds a few counts of this clonotype. V is TRBV2 and J is TRBJ1-1, with D possibly matching TRBD1 (5 bases). Germline V gene lookup returns CDR1 SNHLY and CDR2 FYNNEI. The CDR3 has 15 amino acids. V was cut by 2 bases and J by 5 bases, with 15 bases left in between. CDR3 nucleotide sequence: TGTGCCAGCAGTGAAAGTTGGGGGGGAGCGACTGAAGCTTTCTTT. Translating it yields CASSESWGGATEAFF.

In its sample, this clonotype was seen a few times. This chain links TRBV6-1 with TRBJ1-5, with D perhaps TRBD1 (6 bases). The V gene's germline CDR1 is MNHNS and CDR2 SASEGT. V lost 8 bases to trimming and J lost 1 base, with 15 bases between them. The length of the CDR3 is 15 residues. CDR3 sequence (DNA): TGTGCCAGCGCCTCAACACAGGGAAGCAATCAGCCCCAGCATTTT. It translates to CASASTQGSNQPQHF.

The chain combines TRBV2 with TRBJ1-5, with 12 nucleotides matching TRBD1. V dropped 4 bases and J dropped 1; count of bases not matched to a gene: 8. In germline, CDR1 is SNHLY, CDR2 FYNNEI. The CDR3 has 18 residues. This CDR3 reads CASSVPGQGAISNQPQHF. CDR3 coding DNA: TGTGCCAGCAGTGTCCCGGGACAGGGGGCTATCAGCAATCAGCCCCAGCATTTT.

This clonotype was picked up many times. This chain joins TRBV5-6 and TRBJ2-3; D perhaps matches TRBD2 (5 bases). The CDR3 contains 11 residues. Germline loops: CDR1 SGHDT, CDR2 YYEEEE. Trimming removed 3 bases at V and 6 bases at J, with 5 bases between. The CDR3: CASSWRDTQYF. DNA of the CDR3: TGTGCCAGCAGCTGGAGGGATACGCAGTATTTT.

This rearrangement joins TRBV5-6 to TRBJ1-1; D is unclear. This CDR3 is 14 amino acids long. Between the trimmed V and J ends, which lost 0 bases and 1 base, there was a span of 7 bases. Germline V lookup: CDR1 SGHDT, CDR2 YYEEEE. CDR3: CASSLVMGNTEAFF. The CDR3 nucleotides read TGTGCCAGCAGCTTGGTTATGGGGAACACTGAAGCTTTCTTT.